This paragraph reports one T cell receptor (beta chain). The sample originates from a study of OX40 agonist ivuxolimab in advanced cancers. Only in-frame clones appear in the TCRdb table, and some are missing; sequencing was by immunoSEQ multiplex PCR. This table has roughly 45,000 clones, around nine tenths appearing once. V was trimmed by 1 base and J by 0 bases, leaving 10 bases between them. Germline V gene sequence: CDR1 SGHVS, CDR2 FQNEAQ. This CDR3 is 16 amino acids long. The specimen comprised CD4+ or CD8+ T cells sorted from blood, sampled in a trial of the OX40 agonist ivuxolimab. V and J are TRBV7-8 and TRBJ1-5; D uncertain. The clonotype comes from an adult with an advanced solid tumor such as melanoma, head and neck, liver or kidney cancer. This CDR3 is CASSLEYSSSNQPQHF. CDR3 DNA sequence: TGTGCCAGCAGCTTAGAATACAGCTCTAGCAATCAGCCCCAGCATTTT. Filled out from reference TRBV7-8 and TRBJ1-5, the complete variable domain reads GAGVSQSPRYKVAKRGQDVALRCDPISGHVSLFWYQQALGQGPEFLTYFQNEAQLDKSGLPSDRFFAERPEGSVSTLKIQRTQQEDSAVYLCASSLEYSSSNQPQHFGDGTRLSIL.